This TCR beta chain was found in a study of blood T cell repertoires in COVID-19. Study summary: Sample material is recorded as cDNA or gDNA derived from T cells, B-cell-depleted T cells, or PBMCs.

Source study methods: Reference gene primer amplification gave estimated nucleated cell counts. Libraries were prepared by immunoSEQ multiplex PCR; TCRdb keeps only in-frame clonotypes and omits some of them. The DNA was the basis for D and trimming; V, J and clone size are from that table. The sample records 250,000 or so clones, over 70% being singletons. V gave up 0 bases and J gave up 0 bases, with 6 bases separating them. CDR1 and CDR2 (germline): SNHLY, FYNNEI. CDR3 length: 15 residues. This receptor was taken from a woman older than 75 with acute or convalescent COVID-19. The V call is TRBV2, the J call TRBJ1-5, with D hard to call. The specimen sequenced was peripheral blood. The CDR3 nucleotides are TGTGCCAGCAGTGAAGCTGGCAGTAGCAATCAGCCCCAGCATTTT. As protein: CASSEAGSSNQPQHF.